The rows below give T cell receptor beta chains drawn from one sample of a study of T-cell memory formation after mild COVID-19. TCRdb fed the 5' RACE reads into MiXCR, producing one record per CDR3 protein. There are just under 550,000 distinct CDR3 sequences in the sample; 20% occur only once, and about 12% lies in the top ten. The sequencing sample was made of PBMCs or a T cell subset sorted from them (not recorded which). These receptor sequences come from an adult woman who had mild COVID-19 (a few samples of this study predate the infection). Cell type and time point are not known. CDR3s include the opening cysteine and the closing phenylalanine or tryptophan. Each record gives: D gene, J gene, V gene, clone size, CDR3 protein, CDR3 DNA. A D gene is named only where the DNA matches it firmly. Only part of the rows carry a size: once, few, many, or a class if the clone is expanded.

TRBD1	TRBJ2-1	TRBV24-1	once	CATSDLPGQGKNNEQFF	TGTGCCACCAGTGATTTGCCGGGACAGGGGAAAAACAATGAGCAGTTCTTC
TRBD2	TRBJ2-3	TRBV12-3/TRBV12-4	NA	CASSSRLGSGGNTDTQYF	TGTGCCAGCAGTTCCCGGTTGGGTAGCGGGGGGAACACAGATACGCAGTATTTT
TRBD2	TRBJ2-7	TRBV10-3	few	CAISSGRVNREQYF	TGTGCCATCAGTAGCGGGAGGGTTAATCGGGAGCAGTACTTC
TRBD1	TRBJ2-1	TRBV30	few	CAWSVGTGDNEQFF	TGTGCCTGGAGTGTCGGGACAGGGGACAATGAGCAGTTCTTC
NA	TRBJ1-6	TRBV5-5	few	CASSLKQLQAFNSPLHF	TGTGCCAGCAGCCTCAAGCAGTTACAGGCTTTTAATTCACCCCTCCACTTT
NA	TRBJ1-5	TRBV12-3/TRBV12-4	few	CASSPETARNQPQHF	TGTGCCAGCAGCCCCGAGACAGCACGCAATCAGCCCCAGCATTTT
NA	TRBJ2-3	TRBV4-3	NA	CASSQARAGTDTQYF	TGCGCCAGCAGCCAAGCTAGGGCAGGTACAGATACGCAGTATTTT
NA	TRBJ1-6	TRBV4-2	few	CASSQDGQGNSPLHF	TGTGCCAGCAGCCAAGATGGGCAGGGGAATTCACCCCTCCACTTT
TRBD2	TRBJ2-3	TRBV14	few	CASSQGRKLAGGLADTQYF	TGTGCCAGCAGCCAGGGGCGGAAACTAGCGGGAGGATTGGCAGATACGCAGTATTTT
NA	TRBJ2-5	TRBV27	NA	CASSSRVSQETQYF	TGTGCCAGCAGTTCCCGCGTCAGCCAAGAGACCCAGTACTTC
NA	TRBJ1-1	TRBV6-2/TRBV6-3	few	CASSYWGSEAFF	TGTGCCAGCAGTTATTGGGGTAGTGAAGCTTTCTTT
TRBD1	TRBJ2-5	TRBV5-1	NA	CASSREDRGLIYF	TGCGCCAGCAGCCGCGAGGACAGGGGGCTTATTTACTTC
NA	TRBJ2-1	TRBV2	few	CASRAFWGGGHNEQFF	TGTGCCAGCAGGGCCTTTTGGGGGGGCGGCCACAATGAGCAGTTCTTC
TRBD2	TRBJ2-3	TRBV5-1	NA	CASYSGGATDTQYF	TGCGCCAGCTATAGCGGGGGGGCCACAGATACGCAGTATTTT
NA	TRBJ1-3	TRBV12-3/TRBV12-4	NA	CASSLTGPGAYF	TGTGCCAGCAGTTTGACAGGTCCTGGCGCATATTTT
NA	TRBJ2-7	TRBV12-3/TRBV12-4	NA	CASSPPAVEQYF	TGTGCCAGCAGTCCGCCCGCGGTCGAGCAGTACTTC
NA	TRBJ2-7	TRBV7-2	few	CASSPGGINEQYF	TGTGCCAGCAGCCCCGGGGGCATAAACGAGCAGTACTTC
NA	TRBJ2-3	TRBV4-3	few	CASSQAQGTDTQYF	TGCGCCAGCAGCCAGGCACAGGGCACAGATACGCAGTATTTT
NA	TRBJ2-5	TRBV15	NA	CATSIGAQPQETQYF	TGTGCCACCAGCATTGGGGCCCAACCACAAGAGACCCAGTACTTC
NA	TRBJ2-3	TRBV12-3/TRBV12-4	NA	CASSWGLTGNTDTQYF	TGTGCCAGCAGTTGGGGCTTAACGGGGAACACAGATACGCAGTATTTT
TRBD2	TRBJ2-1	TRBV24-1	NA	CATSDLTSGSTTYNEQFF	TGTGCCACCAGTGATTTGACTAGCGGGAGTACTACCTACAATGAGCAGTTCTTC
TRBD1	TRBJ2-1	TRBV6-5	NA	CASSYDRAGGNEQFF	TGTGCCAGCAGTTACGACAGGGCAGGAGGCAATGAGCAGTTCTTC
NA	TRBJ1-2	TRBV20-1	NA	CSAREWTSNGYTF	TGCAGTGCTAGAGAGTGGACCTCCAATGGCTACACCTTC
NA	TRBJ2-1	TRBV5-6	few	CASSFGAVDEQFF	TGTGCCAGCAGCTTCGGGGCCGTGGATGAGCAGTTCTTC
NA	TRBJ1-1	TRBV5-1	NA	CASSLGRRGSTEAFF	TGCGCCAGCAGCTTGGGTCGTCGGGGTAGCACTGAAGCTTTCTTT
NA	TRBJ2-7	TRBV20-1	NA	CSARGRDSYEQYF	TGCAGTGCTAGGGGCCGGGACTCCTACGAGCAGTACTTC
NA	TRBJ2-7	TRBV9	NA	CASSAWPAYEQYF	TGTGCCAGCAGCGCATGGCCCGCCTACGAGCAGTACTTC
NA	TRBJ1-2	TRBV7-7	NA	CASSCPYGYTF	TGTGCTAGCAGCTGCCCCTATGGCTACACCTTC
TRBD1	TRBJ2-7	TRBV5-5	NA	CASSWAPGQSYEQYF	TGTGCCAGCAGCTGGGCTCCGGGACAGTCCTACGAGCAGTACTTC
TRBD2	TRBJ2-3	TRBV3-1	few	CASSHPQSGSGDTQYF	TGTGCCAGCAGCCACCCACAAAGCGGGAGCGGAGATACGCAGTATTTT
NA	TRBJ2-2	TRBV3-1	few	CASSHLTISTGELFF	TGTGCCAGCAGCCATCTCACCATAAGCACCGGGGAGCTGTTTTTT
TRBD1	TRBJ2-1	TRBV5-1	NA	CASSYGPGTGGYEQFF	TGCGCCAGCAGCTACGGACCCGGGACAGGGGGTTATGAGCAGTTCTTC
NA	TRBJ2-5	TRBV20-1	NA	CSVLGGEETQYF	TGCAGTGTCTTGGGGGGCGAGGAGACCCAGTACTTC
TRBD1	TRBJ2-3	TRBV4-3	NA	CASSQESTGPPTDTQYF	TGCGCCAGCAGCCAAGAGTCGACAGGGCCTCCAACAGATACGCAGTATTTT
NA	TRBJ2-1	TRBV2	few	CASGNRGVGEQFF	TGTGCCAGCGGGAACCGCGGGGTGGGTGAGCAGTTCTTC
TRBD1	TRBJ2-3	TRBV18	few	CASSLRQGSADTQYF	TGTGCCAGCTCCCTTCGACAGGGGAGTGCAGATACGCAGTATTTT
TRBD2	TRBJ2-1	TRBV6-1	many	CASRLADYNEQFF	TGTGCCAGCAGACTAGCGGACTACAATGAGCAGTTCTTC
NA	TRBJ1-6	TRBV4-1	many	CASSQGFGTGALHF	TGCGCCAGCAGCCAAGGCTTCGGGACTGGGGCCCTCCACTTT
TRBD1	TRBJ2-7	TRBV7-9	few	CASSSTGGPLREQYF	TGTGCCAGCAGCTCCACAGGGGGCCCGTTGCGCGAGCAGTACTTC
TRBD1	TRBJ2-1	TRBV2	few	CASLLVRGRAEQFF	TGTGCCAGCTTACTTGTGAGGGGGCGAGCAGAGCAGTTCTTC